Listed here are 32 T cell receptor beta chains from one sample, sequenced in a study of regulatory T cells in long-lasting Graves disease. Time point meaning: persistent/refractory GD, antithyroid drugs over 5 years with positive TRAb. After RNA was extracted from PBMCs, the TCR library was made from it. Combining iRepertoire HTBI primers with Arm-PCR of CDR3 regions, the authors built TCR beta libraries. A single record per CDR3 protein comes from TCRdb applying MiXCR to the multiplex PCR reads. The table lists over 350,000 distinct CDR3 sequences, more than 20% of them singletons, with around 21% in the top ten. Source: peripheral blood mononuclear cells (PBMCs), taken when the disease was refractory, from a patient treated with antithyroid drugs. Every receptor here comes from a female donor with Graves disease.

This clonotype was found many times. This chain connects TRBV7-2 to TRBJ1-1; D ambiguous. Germline assignment: CDR1 SGHTA and CDR2 FQGNSA. The CDR3 totals 13 residues. The germline V and J ends were trimmed by 0 bases and 1 base, with 3 bases remaining between them. CDR3 DNA: TGTGCCAGCAGCTTAGCCGAGAACACTGAAGCTTTCTTT. It specifies CASSLAENTEAFF.

The chain uses TRBV25-1 and TRBJ2-7, with D perhaps TRBD1 (5 bases). Germline assignment: CDR1 MGHDK and CDR2 SYGVNS. The germline V and J ends were trimmed by 4 bases and 6 bases, with 7 bases remaining between them. CDR3 length equals 11 residues. The DNA for the CDR3 is TGTGCCAGCAGTGGGGGCAGCGAGCAGTACTTC. It encodes CASSGGSEQYF.

This chain joins TRBV19 and TRBJ1-2; tentatively, D is TRBD1 (5 bases). This CDR3 is 13 amino acids long. Per the germline V gene, CDR1 is LNHDA and CDR2 is SQIVND (reference sequence). Trimming removed 5 bases from V and 7 bases from J, with 14 bases in between. This CDR3 is CASSPTGDFGYTF. The CDR3 coding sequence is TGTGCCAGTAGTCCGACGGGGGATTTTGGCTACACCTTC.

This clonotype has just a few counts. The chain combines TRBV29-1 with TRBJ2-1, with a weak D call TRBD1 (6 bases). The CDR3 covers 11 residues. Trimming left V 6 bases short and J 11 bases short, with 14 bases between. Germline V gene lookup returns CDR1 SQVTM and CDR2 ANQGSEA. CDR3 sequence: CSVYRADKQFF. In nucleotides, the CDR3 is TGCAGCGTGTACAGGGCAGATAAGCAGTTCTTC.

On this clonotype itself: As the CDR3 is not closed by the conserved phenylalanine or tryptophan, this likely results from a read error. This chain joins TRBV28 and TRBJ1-1; D is possibly TRBD1 (5 bases). V was trimmed by 3 bases and J by 3 bases, leaving 14 bases between them. The CDR3 contains 15 residues. Germline V gene sequence: CDR1 MDHEN, CDR2 SYDVKM. The CDR3 sequence: CASSFTWAGYTEAFL. CDR3 DNA sequence: TGTGCCAGCAGTTTTACCTGGGCAGGGTACACTGAAGCTTTCCTT.

The V gene is TRBV12-5, the J gene TRBJ2-1, with D perhaps matching TRBD2 (5 bases). The CDR3 is made up of 12 amino acids. V lost 5 bases and J 10 bases, leaving 12 bases between the germline ends. Germline CDR1 and CDR2: LGHNT and FRNRAP. CDR3 sequence reads: CASGPELEEQFF. The CDR3 nucleotides are TGTGCTAGTGGTCCTGAACTAGAAGAGCAGTTCTTC.

The chain links TRBV20-1 to TRBJ2-3; D call uncertain. The CDR3 has 12 amino acids. Germline V lookup: CDR1 DFQATT, CDR2 SNEGSKA (reference sequence). V was cut by 6 bases and J by 0 bases, with 7 bases left in between. CDR3 DNA sequence: TGCAGTGCCGCCGGTAGCACAGATACGCAGTATTTT. Translated, it gives CSAAGSTDTQYF.

The gene calls are TRBV20-1 and TRBJ1-4; D not certain. The germline gives CDR1 DFQATT, CDR2 SNEGSKA (reference sequence). This CDR3 has 15 residues. The V end lost 1 base, the J end lost 4 bases, and 13 bases lay between the germline ends. The chain's CDR3 is CSARAVIQINEKLFF. The CDR3 coding sequence is TGCAGTGCTAGAGCGGTTATTCAGATTAATGAAAAACTGTTTTTT.

CDR3 DNA: TGTGCCAGTAGAACCGGGACTAGCGGGAGGGCCTCCTCAGATACGCAGTATTTT. Protein sequence: CASRTGTSGRASSDTQYF. The V and J genes are TRBV19 and TRBJ2-3; 16 positions match TRBD2. Germline values: CDR1 LNHDA, CDR2 SQIVND (reference sequence). Trimming took 6 bases from V and 4 from J; bases not matched to a gene: 10. The CDR3 extends over 18 amino acids.

This clonotype has a handful of counts. The V call is TRBV28, the J call TRBJ2-2; 7 nucleotides agree with TRBD2. Germline V gene data show CDR1 as MDHEN and CDR2 as SYDVKM. The trim removed 5 bases at V and 6 bases at J, leaving 6 bases unmatched. This CDR3 contains 14 residues. In nucleotides, the CDR3 is TGTGCCAGCAGTCCTGCGGGGGAAGCCGGGGAGCTGTTTTTT. Amino acids: CASSPAGEAGELFF.

This clonotype was counted between two and nine times. A much larger clone lies one base from this, so it may be a read error. The chain employs TRBV28 and TRBJ1-5; D possibly corresponds to TRBD1 (5 bases). The CDR3 is 14 residues long. The germline CDR1 and CDR2 sequences are MDHEN and SYDVKM. DNA of the CDR3: TGTGCCAGCAGTAGGGACCTAAGCAGTCAGCCCCAGCATTTT. The encoded protein is CASSRDLSSQPQHF.

This clonotype was counted a few times. The rearrangement uses TRBV7-2 and TRBJ2-1, with D unresolved. The CDR3 covers 13 residues. Germline CDR1 is SGHTA and CDR2 is FQGNSA. Trimming shortened V by 6 bases and J by 4 bases, and 10 bases separated the two germline ends. CDR3 region: CASRMADYNEQFF. The CDR3 bases are TGTGCCAGCAGGATGGCAGATTACAATGAGCAGTTCTTC.

Ten or more counts support this clonotype. V is TRBV2 and J is TRBJ1-2, with no clear D. This CDR3 is built from 14 residues. Deletions cut 4 bases from V and 5 bases from J, with 14 bases between. Germline loops: CDR1 SNHLY, CDR2 FYNNEI. For the CDR3, the DNA is TGTGCCAGCAGTGTGGCGGCAGACCTTTATGGCTACACCTTC. Translated, it gives CASSVAADLYGYTF.

This clonotype came up a few times. The genes are TRBV5-1 and TRBJ2-7; 8 bases match TRBD2. The CDR3 totals 16 residues. Germline V gene lookup returns CDR1 SGHRS and CDR2 YFSETQ. The ends lost 4 bases at V and 0 bases at J; junction bases unmatched: 9. This chain's CDR3 is CASSPSPAGGSYEQYF. Written as DNA, the CDR3 is TGCGCCAGCAGCCCCTCCCCGGCGGGAGGCTCCTACGAGCAGTACTTC.

This clonotype was seen many times. V usage is TRBV20-1 and J usage is TRBJ2-1; D gene unclear. The CDR3 contains 17 residues. CDR1 and CDR2 (germline): DFQATT, SNEGSKA (reference sequence). V dropped 1 base and J dropped 0 bases, with 16 bases sitting between them. CDR3 in amino acids: CSARGGSGEPSYNEQFF. The CDR3 bases are TGCAGTGCTAGAGGAGGTTCCGGAGAGCCCTCCTACAATGAGCAGTTCTTC.

This clonotype was counted between two and nine times. The V call is TRBV24-1, the J call TRBJ2-6, with D perhaps matching TRBD1 (5 bases). V was pared by 8 bases and J by 2 bases, with 12 bases between. CDR3 length equals 15 residues. The germline CDR1 and CDR2 sequences are KGHDR and SFDVKD. The CDR3 DNA follows: TGTGCCACCACCGGACAATCTGCTGGGGCCAACGTCCTGACTTTC. Translated, it gives CATTGQSAGANVLTF.

This clonotype was detected only a few times. The V and J genes are TRBV6-1 and TRBJ1-5; D uncertain. Germline lookup yields CDR1 MNHNS and CDR2 SASEGT. V was trimmed by 2 bases and J by 0 bases, leaving 5 bases between them. This CDR3 comprises 14 residues. The CDR3 protein is CASSESYSNQPQHF. The DNA for the CDR3 is TGTGCCAGCAGTGAAAGTTATAGCAATCAGCCCCAGCATTTT.

This clonotype was detected ten times or more. The rearrangement joins TRBV28 to TRBJ1-1; 8 bases line up with TRBD1. Germline CDR1 reads MDHEN; CDR2 reads SYDVKM. V lost 6 bases, J lost 7 bases, and 10 bases stayed unmatched. The CDR3 runs 14 residues. In nucleotides, the CDR3 is TGTGCCAGCAGGGAGGGACAGGTCCGTGGTGAAGCTTTCTTT. It yields the protein CASREGQVRGEAFF.

Ten or more counts support this clonotype. The chain uses TRBV2 and TRBJ1-5; D gene ambiguous. Trimming took 5 bases from V and 2 from J, leaving 13 bases between them. CDR1 is SNHLY, CDR2 FYNNEI, per germline. The CDR3 consists of 15 residues. The CDR3 nucleotides are TGTGCCAGCAGTCTAACAGTGGTGGGCAATCAGCCCCAGCATTTT. Its protein is CASSLTVVGNQPQHF.

The table lists this clonotype with many counts. The chain has TRBV2 and TRBJ2-5; 8 positions agree with TRBD1. This CDR3 region has 12 residues. V lost 8 bases to trimming and J lost 2 bases; unmatched junction nucleotides: 1. Per the germline V gene, CDR1 is SNHLY and CDR2 is FYNNEI. CDR3 nucleotides: TGTGCCAGCCGGACAGGGCAAGAGACCCAGTACTTC. Its translation is CASRTGQETQYF. Full variable domain (missing parts from reference TRBV2 and TRBJ2-5): EPEVTQTPSHQVTQMGQEVILRCVPISNHLYFYWYRQILGQKVEFLVSFYNNEISEKSEIFDDQFSVERPDGSNFTLKIRSTKLEDSAMYFCASRTGQETQYFGPGTRLLVL.

This clonotype was observed at least ten times. The chain recombines TRBV27 with TRBJ2-5; D is undetermined. This CDR3 is 15 amino acids long. CDR1 is MNHEY and CDR2 is SMNVEV in the germline V gene (reference sequence). V was cut by 0 bases and J by 2 bases, with 10 bases left in between. CDR3 protein: CASSLSGFKQETQYF. The CDR3 nucleotides read TGTGCCAGCAGTTTATCCGGGTTTAAGCAAGAGACCCAGTACTTC.

This clonotype was observed a few times. The chain joins TRBV7-9 to TRBJ2-5, with D perhaps matching TRBD1 (6 bases). Germline V lookup: CDR1 SEHNR, CDR2 FQNEAQ (reference sequence). V was cut by 5 bases and J by 3 bases, with 19 bases left in between. The CDR3 is 16 amino acids. The chain's CDR3 is CASSNGNSPGEETQYF. The CDR3 DNA reads TGTGCCAGCAGCAATGGGAACTCGCCAGGGGAAGAGACCCAGTACTTC.

This clonotype was seen many times. The chain has TRBV2 and TRBJ2-7, with 11 bases lining up with TRBD2. With V trimmed by 7 bases and J by 0 bases, 5 bases remained unmatched. The CDR3 covers 15 residues. Germline values: CDR1 SNHLY, CDR2 FYNNEI. The chain's CDR3 is CASNPGLAGSYEQYF. CDR3 nucleotides: TGTGCCAGCAATCCCGGACTAGCGGGCTCCTACGAGCAGTACTTC.

The V gene is TRBV29-1, the J gene TRBJ2-7; the D gene is possibly TRBD1 (6 bases). Trimming left V 6 bases short and J 4 bases short, with 13 bases between. This CDR3 has 12 amino acids. The germline V gene has CDR1 SQVTM and CDR2 ANQGSEA. CDR3 DNA: TGCAGCGTGGACAGTGGTGGGTACGAGCAGTACTTC. This gives the protein CSVDSGGYEQYF.

As concerns this clonotype: With a far larger clone one base away, a read error is the likely cause. V is TRBV7-2 and J is TRBJ1-1; D gene unclear. This CDR3 has 15 residues. V was trimmed by 2 bases and J by 1 base, leaving 11 bases between them. CDR1 is SGHTA and CDR2 is FQGNSA in the germline V gene. CDR3 coding DNA: TGTGCCAGCAGCTTAAGGGAACAGACGAACACTGAAGCTTTCTTT. It codes for CASSLREQTNTEAFF.

The V call is TRBV28, the J call TRBJ2-1; maybe TRBD2 (5 bases). Germline V lookup: CDR1 MDHEN, CDR2 SYDVKM. The CDR3 runs to 15 residues. Trimming took off 7 bases at V and 1 base at J, with 14 bases between the two ends. DNA of the CDR3: TGTGCCAGCATCCCTTCCGGAGGTTCCTACAATGAGCAGTTCTTC. Translation gives CASIPSGGSYNEQFF.

The CDR3 here is CASSSPNPYSGSSYNEQFF. The CDR3 bases are TGTGCCAGCAGTTCACCCAACCCCTATAGCGGGAGCTCCTACAATGAGCAGTTCTTC. J is TRBJ2-1 and V is TRBV28, with TRBD2 matching over 9 bases. Germline V lookup: CDR1 MDHEN, CDR2 SYDVKM. There are 19 residues in the CDR3. The V segment lost 4 bases and the J segment 0 bases; nucleotides outside the gene matches: 13.

V and J are TRBV5-1 and TRBJ2-2; 10 bases agree with TRBD2. The CDR3 consists of 15 residues. J was trimmed by 6 bases and V by 5 bases; bases with no gene match: 7. Germline CDR1 and CDR2: SGHRS and YFSETQ. DNA of the CDR3: TGCGCCAGCAGACTAGCGGGAAATTTGGCCGGGGAGCTGTTTTTT. Protein product: CASRLAGNLAGELFF.

The rearrangement uses TRBV6-1 and TRBJ1-2, with D uncertain. This CDR3 has 14 amino acids. Trimming pared 6 bases from V and 6 bases from J, leaving 17 bases between. Germline V CDR1 and CDR2: MNHNS, SASEGT. CDR3 coding DNA: TGTGCCAGCAGGGCCCCGAACTCCGGCGATGGCTACACCTTC. The encoded protein is CASRAPNSGDGYTF.

The table lists this clonotype with a few counts. The rearrangement links TRBV6-4 to TRBJ1-2, with D unclear. From germline, CDR1 is MRHNA and CDR2 SNTAGT. With 5 bases removed from V and 6 bases from J, the gap between germline ends came to 10 bases. There are 12 residues in the CDR3. The DNA for the CDR3 is TGTGCCAGCAGTTACGGATTCAATGGCTACACCTTC. As protein: CASSYGFNGYTF.

J is TRBJ2-6 and V is TRBV20-1; 7 nucleotides line up with TRBD1. Trimming at V came to 8 bases and at J to 0 bases, leaving 13 bases not matched to a gene. The CDR3 is 17 amino acids. Germline V CDR1 and CDR2: DFQATT, SNEGSKA (reference sequence). The CDR3 here is CSSTLRDRYSGANVLTF. The CDR3 nucleotides are TGCAGTTCTACTCTTCGGGACAGATACTCTGGGGCCAACGTCCTGACTTTC.

The V and J genes are TRBV29-1 and TRBJ1-2, with D unclear. Trimming stripped 1 base from V and 7 bases from J, with 22 bases between. CDR3 length: 16 amino acids. Germline V gene lookup returns CDR1 SQVTM and CDR2 ANQGSEA. The DNA for the CDR3 is TGCAGCGTTGAAGCGGAGACCGATCAATATCGGGCTGGCTACACCTTC. It is translated as CSVEAETDQYRAGYTF.